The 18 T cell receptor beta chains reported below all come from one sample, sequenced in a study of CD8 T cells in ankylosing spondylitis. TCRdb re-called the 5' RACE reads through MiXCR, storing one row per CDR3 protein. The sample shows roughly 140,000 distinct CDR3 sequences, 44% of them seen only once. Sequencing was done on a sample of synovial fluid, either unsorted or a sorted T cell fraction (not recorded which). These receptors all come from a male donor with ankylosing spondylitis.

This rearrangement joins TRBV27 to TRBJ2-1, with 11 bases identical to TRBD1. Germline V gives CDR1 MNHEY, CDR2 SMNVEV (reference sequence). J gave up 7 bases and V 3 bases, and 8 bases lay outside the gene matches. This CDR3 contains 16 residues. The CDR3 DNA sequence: TGTGCCAGCAGTTTCATAGGGACAGGGGGTTGGAATGAGCAGTTCTTC. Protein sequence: CASSFIGTGGWNEQFF.

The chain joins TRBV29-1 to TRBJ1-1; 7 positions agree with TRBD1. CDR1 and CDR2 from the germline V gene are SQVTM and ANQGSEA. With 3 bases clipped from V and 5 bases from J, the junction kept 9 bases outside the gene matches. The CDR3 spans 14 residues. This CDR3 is CSVEGNRGFTEAFF. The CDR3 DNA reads TGCAGCGTTGAGGGAAACAGGGGTTTTACTGAAGCTTTCTTT.

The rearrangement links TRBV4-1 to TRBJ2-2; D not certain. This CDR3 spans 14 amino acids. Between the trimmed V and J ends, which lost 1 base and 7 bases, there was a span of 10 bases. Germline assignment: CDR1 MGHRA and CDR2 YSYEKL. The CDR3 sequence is CASSQGFGFGELFF. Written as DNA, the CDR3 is TGCGCCAGCAGCCAAGGTTTCGGTTTCGGGGAGCTGTTTTTT.

The CDR3 sequence: CASSQPPGQSAGYTF. CDR3 coding DNA: TGCGCCAGCAGCCAACCTCCGGGACAATCTGCTGGCTACACCTTC. This rearrangement joins TRBV4-1 to TRBJ1-2, with D perhaps matching TRBD1 (6 bases). Germline V gives CDR1 MGHRA, CDR2 YSYEKL. The V end was cut by 2 bases, the J end by 7 bases, with 17 bases between. The CDR3 length is 15 residues.

The CDR3 reads CASSLALAEQFF. CDR3 DNA sequence: TGTGCCAGCAGCTTAGCGCTCGCAGAGCAGTTCTTC. The chain employs TRBV7-9 and TRBJ2-1; D uncertain. The germline gives CDR1 SEHNR, CDR2 FQNEAQ (reference sequence). The CDR3 contains 12 residues. V was clipped by 0 bases and J by 10 bases, with 7 bases between them.

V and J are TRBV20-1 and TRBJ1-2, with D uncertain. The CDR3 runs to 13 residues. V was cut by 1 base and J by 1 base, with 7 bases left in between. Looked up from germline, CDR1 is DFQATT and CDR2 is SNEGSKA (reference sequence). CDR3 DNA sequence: TGCAGTGCTAGAGGCCGCGGTAACTATGGCTACACCTTC. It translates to CSARGRGNYGYTF.

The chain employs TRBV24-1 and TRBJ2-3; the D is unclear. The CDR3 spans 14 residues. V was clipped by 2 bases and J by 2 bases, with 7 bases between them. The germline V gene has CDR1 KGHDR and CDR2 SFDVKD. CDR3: CATSDWAFTDTQYF. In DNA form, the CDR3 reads TGTGCCACCAGTGATTGGGCTTTCACAGATACGCAGTATTTT.

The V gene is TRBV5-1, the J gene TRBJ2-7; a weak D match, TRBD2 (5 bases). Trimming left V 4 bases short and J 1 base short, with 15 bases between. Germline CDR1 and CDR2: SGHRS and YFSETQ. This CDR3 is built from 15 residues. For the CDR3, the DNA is TGCGCCAGCAGCAAGTGGTTTGAGGGTTCCTACGAGCAGTACTTC. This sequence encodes CASSKWFEGSYEQYF.

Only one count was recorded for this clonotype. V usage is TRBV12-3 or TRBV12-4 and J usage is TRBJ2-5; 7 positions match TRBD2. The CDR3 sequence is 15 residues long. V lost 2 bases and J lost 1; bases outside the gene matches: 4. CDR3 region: CASSLLASGQETQYF. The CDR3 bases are TGTGCCAGCAGTTTATTGGCTAGCGGCCAAGAGACCCAGTACTTC.

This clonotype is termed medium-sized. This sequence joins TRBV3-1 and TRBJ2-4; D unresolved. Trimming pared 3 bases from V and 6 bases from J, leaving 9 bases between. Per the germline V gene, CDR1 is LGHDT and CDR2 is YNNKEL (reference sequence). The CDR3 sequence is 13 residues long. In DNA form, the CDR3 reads TGTGCCAGCAGCCAGGCCTCAGGAAACATTCAGTACTTC. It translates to CASSQASGNIQYF.

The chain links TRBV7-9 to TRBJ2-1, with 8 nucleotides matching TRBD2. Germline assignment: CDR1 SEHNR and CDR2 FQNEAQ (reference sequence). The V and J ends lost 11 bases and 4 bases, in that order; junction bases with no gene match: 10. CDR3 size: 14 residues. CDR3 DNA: TGTGCCTTACGAAGGCTAGCGGGTTACAATGAGCAGTTCTTC. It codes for CALRRLAGYNEQFF.

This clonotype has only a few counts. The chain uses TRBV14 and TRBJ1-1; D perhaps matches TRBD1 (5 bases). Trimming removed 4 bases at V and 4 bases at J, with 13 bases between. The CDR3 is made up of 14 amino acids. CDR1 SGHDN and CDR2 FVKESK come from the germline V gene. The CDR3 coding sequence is TGTGCCAGCAGCCTAAAGGGGTCCGGCACTGAAGCTTTCTTT. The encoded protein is CASSLKGSGTEAFF.

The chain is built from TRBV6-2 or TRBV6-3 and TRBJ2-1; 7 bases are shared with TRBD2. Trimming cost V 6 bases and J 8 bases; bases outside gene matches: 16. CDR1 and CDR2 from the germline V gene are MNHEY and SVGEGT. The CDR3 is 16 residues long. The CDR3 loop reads CASSPPGTGGVDEQFF. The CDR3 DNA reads TGTGCCAGCAGCCCCCCCGGGACGGGGGGAGTCGATGAGCAGTTCTTC.

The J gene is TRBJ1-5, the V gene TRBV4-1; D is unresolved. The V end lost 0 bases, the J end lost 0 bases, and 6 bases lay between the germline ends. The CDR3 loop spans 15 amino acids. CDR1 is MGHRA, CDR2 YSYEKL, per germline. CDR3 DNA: TGCGCCAGCAGCCAAGAAATCCATAGCAATCAGCCCCAGCATTTT. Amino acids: CASSQEIHSNQPQHF.

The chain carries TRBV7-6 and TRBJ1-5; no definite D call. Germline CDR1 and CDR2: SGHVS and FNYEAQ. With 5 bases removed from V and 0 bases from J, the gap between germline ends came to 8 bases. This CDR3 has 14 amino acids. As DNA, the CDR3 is TGTGCCAGCAGCCCGGGGTTTAGCAATCAGCCCCAGCATTTT. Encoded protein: CASSPGFSNQPQHF.

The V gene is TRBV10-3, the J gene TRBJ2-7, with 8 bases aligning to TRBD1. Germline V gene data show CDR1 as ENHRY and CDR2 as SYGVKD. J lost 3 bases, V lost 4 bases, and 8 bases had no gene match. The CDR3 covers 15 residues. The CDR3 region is CAISAPGQGVYEQYF. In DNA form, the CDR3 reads TGTGCCATCAGTGCCCCAGGACAGGGAGTCTACGAGCAGTACTTC.

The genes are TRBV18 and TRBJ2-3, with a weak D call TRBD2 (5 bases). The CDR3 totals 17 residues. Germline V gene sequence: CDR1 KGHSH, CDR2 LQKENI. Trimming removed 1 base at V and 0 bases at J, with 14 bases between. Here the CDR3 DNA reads TGTGCCAGCTCACCACTTGTTGGAGGCTATAGCACAGATACGCAGTATTTT. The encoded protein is CASSPLVGGYSTDTQYF. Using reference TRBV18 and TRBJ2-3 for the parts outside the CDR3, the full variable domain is NAGVMQNPRHLVRRRGQEARLRCSPMKGHSHVYWYRQLPEEGLKFMVYLQKENIIDESGMPKERFSAEFPKEGPSILRIQQVVRGDSAAYFCASSPLVGGYSTDTQYFGPGTRLTVL.

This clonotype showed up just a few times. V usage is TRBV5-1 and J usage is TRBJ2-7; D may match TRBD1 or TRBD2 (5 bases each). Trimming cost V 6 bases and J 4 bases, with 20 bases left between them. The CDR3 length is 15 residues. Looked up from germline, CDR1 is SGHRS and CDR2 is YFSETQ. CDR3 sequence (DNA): TGCGCCAGCAAACCCTTTGGGGGTTTATTGTACGAGCAGTACTTC. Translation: CASKPFGGLLYEQYF.